This T cell receptor (beta chain) was identified in a study of human versus mouse CDR3 diversity and MHC coevolution (dated by TCRdb to about 2017). About the investigation overall: According to reports, the immunoSEQ assay can detect one in 200,000 T cells and keeps multiplex PCR amplification bias to a minimum. Valid reads per sample ranged from 0.6 x 10^7 to 1.6 x 10^7 across mouse and human samples. Human naive CD4 T cell repertoires were used as a reference for TCR selection on multiple MHC II alleles and were compared with human-TCR-locus transgenic mice carrying single MHC II. Three healthy volunteer blood donors were included in the human cohort, with one aged 30 to 40, one aged 40 to 50 and one aged 60 to 69 at collection.

The QIAGEN blood and tissue kit was used to extract genomic DNA from the sorted cells, and that DNA was then quantified on a NanoDrop 1000. Deep sequencing and quantification of TCR alpha and beta chains were performed on the immunoSEQ platform by multiplex PCR of genomic DNA. The paper's data handling went like this. Annotation of the TCR sequences relied on IMGT gene and region definitions. Out-of-frame rearrangements were used as a proxy for the preselection repertoire and compared with in-frame clonotypes. The iCHAO1 estimator provided with the immunoSEQ platform was used to estimate repertoire size. A Gini index based on the Lorenz curve was applied to in-frame amino acid clonotypes to measure clonal inequality. The intersect function in the R package tcR was used to count shared clonotypes, while the Jaccard index served to score similarity. V, J and V-J usage frequencies went into a principal component analysis run with the R prcomp function, with no normalization applied. Drawn from immuneACCESS, this table holds only the in-frame rearrangements with V and J called that TCRdb kept. Clones are partly lost; checked studies trace under half to an unresolved V gene and leave the rest unexplained. V, J and clone size are those of that table, while D and trimming were read from the DNA. In all, the sample holds just under 60,000 clones, and around 94% of those were seen once. Approximately 17% of the sample belongs to the ten largest clones.

For this clone: Its target antigen remains unknown. No base-level quality is on record; no much larger clone is a single base apart.

Here is what the overall study found, with its caveats: On average, more CDR3 deletions and insertions were observed in humans than in mice, indicating greater exonuclease and TdT activity. iCHAO1 estimates gave humans the largest TCR beta repertoire, approximately 1.7 million clonotypes, attributed likely to selection by multiple MHC II molecules. The lowest clonal inequality scores among all compared groups were observed in most of the three human donors. Repertoire diversity was not regarded as directly comparable between humans and mice because human T cells were selected on more than five MHC II alleles.

The germline V gene gives CDR1 as ENHRY and CDR2 as SYGVKD. The CDR3 spans 15 residues, from the cysteine through the phenylalanine. Only the CDR3 DNA is retained, 45 bases long and in frame from the first base. Relative to germline, V is 2 bases shorter and J is 0 bases shorter, with 8 bases between their ends. Naive CD4 T cells, defined as CD45RO-negative and CD62L-positive, were isolated from PBMCs by fluorescence-activated cell sorting. About 50 ml of fresh peripheral blood was drawn per donor, and PBMCs were isolated by Ficoll density centrifugation. Cells were sorted on a FACSAria III instrument, and every sample had a purity above 95%.

This TCR derives from a person in their sixties or seventies in good health. Sequenced sample: naive CD4+ T cells from blood. The cell subset or site label, as the study defines it: CD45RO-negative CD62L-positive naive CD4 T cells. The chain was built from TRBV10-3 and TRBJ1-5, with TRBD1 perhaps the D gene, on 6 matching bases. The encoded CDR3 is CAISEAGDSNQPQHF. In nucleotide form, the sequence is TGTGCCATCAGTGAGGCAGGGGATAGCAATCAGCCCCAGCATTTT.